The 18 T cell receptor beta chains given below trace back to one sample, sequenced in a study of OX40 agonist ivuxolimab in advanced cancers. Method: immunoSEQ multiplex PCR; TCRdb's copy keeps in-frame clones and lacks some. Of 55,000 to 70,000 clones detected, approximately 85% appear once; the ten largest clones hold approximately 4.7%. Material: CD4+ or CD8+ T cells sorted from blood, obtained in a trial of the OX40 agonist ivuxolimab. These receptors came from an adult with an advanced solid tumor such as melanoma, head and neck, liver or kidney cancer.

This rearrangement joins TRBV7-2 to TRBJ1-1; D possibly corresponds to TRBD1 (6 bases). Trimming stripped 3 bases from V and 3 bases from J, with 14 bases between. The CDR3 length is 15 residues. Germline V lookup: CDR1 SGHTA, CDR2 FQGNSA. CDR3 loop: CASSFYAGGDTEAFF. The CDR3 DNA is TGTGCCAGCAGCTTTTACGCCGGGGGCGACACTGAAGCTTTCTTT.

The CDR3 region has the DNA TGTGCCATCAGTGACGAGGGGCAGGTTGGCACCGGGGAGCTGTTTTTT. Its protein is CAISDEGQVGTGELFF. The rearrangement links TRBV10-3 to TRBJ2-2; D assignment may be TRBD1 or TRBD2 (5 bases each). Germline-derived CDR1 and CDR2 are ENHRY and SYGVKD. The length of the CDR3 is 16 residues. V lost 3 bases to trimming and J lost 4 bases, with 15 bases between them.

The gene calls are TRBV6-5 and TRBJ2-7, with D perhaps being TRBD1 or TRBD2 (5 bases each). Germline CDR1 is MNHEY and CDR2 is SVGAGI. The CDR3 has 15 amino acids. Trimming cost V 8 bases and J 2 bases, with 19 bases left between them. CDR3 in amino acids: CASGRSVTDPYEQYF. The DNA of the CDR3 is TGTGCCAGCGGGAGATCCGTGACAGACCCCTACGAGCAGTACTTC.

V gene TRBV11-3 combines with J gene TRBJ2-7; TRBD1 matches 9 bases. From germline, CDR1 is SGHNT and CDR2 YENEEA. The trim removed 4 bases at V and 2 bases at J, leaving 6 bases unmatched. The CDR3 contains 15 residues. The CDR3 loop reads CASSSWTGETYEQYF. CDR3 bases: TGTGCCAGCAGCTCGTGGACAGGGGAAACCTACGAGCAGTACTTC.

The J gene is TRBJ2-7, the V gene TRBV7-2; 12 bases match TRBD1. CDR1 is SGHTA, CDR2 FQGNSA, per germline. V shed 1 base, J shed 5 bases, and the junction held 3 bases outside the gene matches. This CDR3 contains 15 residues. This CDR3 reads CASSLGGTGGNEQYF. CDR3 coding DNA: TGTGCCAGCAGCTTAGGAGGGACAGGGGGCAACGAGCAGTACTTC.

The chain links TRBV6-1 to TRBJ1-5; no clear D gene. The CDR3 runs 11 residues. V was clipped by 4 bases and J by 7 bases, with 5 bases between them. The germline gives CDR1 MNHNS, CDR2 SASEGT. DNA of the CDR3: TGTGCCAGCAGTGCCGAACAGCCCCAGCATTTT. Translating it yields CASSAEQPQHF.

The rearrangement joins TRBV10-3 to TRBJ2-3; tentative D call: TRBD2 (5 bases). Germline V gene data show CDR1 as ENHRY and CDR2 as SYGVKD. The CDR3 covers 13 residues. V lost 2 bases and J lost 6, with 9 bases in between. The chain's CDR3 is CAISETRADTQYF. The DNA of the CDR3 is TGTGCCATCAGTGAGACTAGAGCCGATACGCAGTATTTT.

This chain connects TRBV19 to TRBJ2-3; D uncertain. Germline values: CDR1 LNHDA, CDR2 SQIVND (reference sequence). The CDR3 contains 14 residues. V was clipped by 4 bases and J by 2 bases, with 10 bases between them. This CDR3 is CASSRTDDTDTQYF. CDR3 sequence (DNA): TGTGCCAGTAGTAGAACCGACGACACAGATACGCAGTATTTT.

This chain connects TRBV2 to TRBJ2-1, with D perhaps TRBD1 (6 bases). V was shortened by 9 bases and J by 3 bases, with 12 bases between the two germline ends. Germline V CDR1 and CDR2: SNHLY, FYNNEI. The CDR3 contains 13 residues. DNA for the CDR3: TGTGCCAGTAAAAAGGGGGACTACAATGAGCAGTTCTTC. This codes for CASKKGDYNEQFF.

The chain couples TRBV4-1 to TRBJ1-1, with D possibly matching TRBD1 (5 bases). CDR3 length equals 14 residues. V lost 2 bases and J lost 6, with 13 bases in between. Germline V gene lookup returns CDR1 MGHRA and CDR2 YSYEKL. CDR3 residues: CASSQPLGRPEAFF. The CDR3 nucleotides read TGCGCCAGCAGCCAACCCCTGGGACGGCCTGAAGCTTTCTTT.

This clone was found once. The chain combines TRBV19 with TRBJ2-3; D is uncertain. This CDR3 is built from 15 residues. The V end was cut by 6 bases, the J end by 0 bases, with 13 bases between. Germline V gene data show CDR1 as LNHDA and CDR2 as SQIVND (reference sequence). CDR3 bases: TGTGCCAGTAGGCCCGAGTGGGGAAGCACAGATACGCAGTATTTT. Translating gives CASRPEWGSTDTQYF.

Only one count was recorded for this clone. V usage is TRBV19 and J usage is TRBJ2-1; D uncertain. The CDR3 covers 13 residues. CDR1 is LNHDA and CDR2 is SQIVND in the germline V gene (reference sequence). Trimming shortened V by 1 base and J by 5 bases, and 6 bases separated the two germline ends. CDR3 nucleotides: TGTGCCAGTAGTATAGGTCCGGACAATGAGCAGTTCTTC. Amino acid sequence: CASSIGPDNEQFF.

This chain links TRBV27 with TRBJ2-7; D perhaps matches TRBD1 (6 bases). The CDR3 consists of 15 residues. Deletions cut 7 bases from V and 3 bases from J, with 19 bases between. Germline CDR1 is MNHEY and CDR2 is SMNVEV (reference sequence). Here the CDR3 DNA reads TGTGCCAGCACTAAGGGGGAGAAAGTTGGCTACGAGCAGTACTTC. The encoded protein is CASTKGEKVGYEQYF.

The chain combines TRBV7-9 with TRBJ1-3; unclear D gene. V was pared by 6 bases and J by 2 bases, with 14 bases between. This CDR3 is 15 amino acids long. The V gene's germline CDR1 is SEHNR and CDR2 FQNEAQ (reference sequence). In DNA form, the CDR3 reads TGTGCCAGCAGTGGTGGACGGACTCCTGGAAACACCATATATTTT. It encodes CASSGGRTPGNTIYF.

This clone was recorded only once. J is TRBJ2-1 and V is TRBV7-2; D ambiguous. The germline gives CDR1 SGHTA, CDR2 FQGNSA. The CDR3 is 15 residues long. The V and J ends lost 1 base and 2 bases respectively, with 9 bases between them. For the CDR3, the DNA is TGTGCCAGCAGCTTAGGGACCACCACCTACAATGAGCAGTTCTTC. Translating it yields CASSLGTTTYNEQFF.

The table lists this clone with a count of one. V is TRBV30 and J is TRBJ2-7; no reliable D call. The CDR3 totals 14 residues. Trimming cost V 0 bases and J 1 base, with 10 bases left between them. Germline lookup yields CDR1 GTSNPN and CDR2 SVGIG (reference sequence). The CDR3 spells CAWSVGSPSYEQYF. CDR3 bases: TGTGCCTGGAGTGTTGGCAGCCCTTCCTACGAGCAGTACTTC.

This clone was seen more than once but under ten times. The chain employs TRBV28 and TRBJ2-7; 8 bases are a match to TRBD1. Germline values: CDR1 MDHEN, CDR2 SYDVKM. The CDR3 is 16 residues long. The ends lost 4 bases at V and 3 bases at J; junction bases unmatched: 11. CDR3 amino acids: CASSYTPGQVDYEQYF. CDR3 nucleotide sequence: TGTGCCAGCAGTTATACGCCGGGACAGGTGGACTACGAGCAGTACTTC.

This clone occurred a few times. This chain connects TRBV6-1 to TRBJ1-2; no reliable D call. V was cut by 10 bases and J by 6 bases, with 3 bases left in between. CDR1 and CDR2 from the germline V gene are MNHNS and SASEGT. The CDR3 spans 8 residues. As DNA, the CDR3 is TGTGCCACTGATGGCTACACCTTC. It translates to CATDGYTF.